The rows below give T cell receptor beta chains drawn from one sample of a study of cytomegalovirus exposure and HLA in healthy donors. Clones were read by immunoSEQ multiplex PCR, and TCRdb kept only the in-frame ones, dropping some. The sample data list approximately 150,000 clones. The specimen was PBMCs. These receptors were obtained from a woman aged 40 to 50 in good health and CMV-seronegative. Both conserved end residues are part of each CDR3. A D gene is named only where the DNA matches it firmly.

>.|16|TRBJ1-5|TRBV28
TGTGCCAGCAGTCACGGACGGTCGGGGAGCAATCAGCCCCAGCATTTT
CASSHGRSGSNQPQHF
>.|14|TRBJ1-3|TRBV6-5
TGTGCCAGCTTCTCCGGGGGGAAGGGAAACACCATATATTTT
CASFSGGKGNTIYF
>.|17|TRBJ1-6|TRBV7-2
TGTGCCAGCAGCTTAGCCTCCGCGAGCTCCTATAATTCACCCCTCCACTTT
CASSLASASSYNSPLHF
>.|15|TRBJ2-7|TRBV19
TGTGCCAGTAGCTACTCCCCTTTCGGCTCCTACGAGCAGTACTTC
CASSYSPFGSYEQYF
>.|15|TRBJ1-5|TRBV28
TGTGCCAGCAGTTTGAATGGGGCGGGGAATCAGCCCCAGCATTTT
CASSLNGAGNQPQHF
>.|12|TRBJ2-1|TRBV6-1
TGTGCCAGCAGTCCCGACGAGGGTGAGCAGTTCTTC
CASSPDEGEQFF
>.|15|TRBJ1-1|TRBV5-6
TGTGCCAGCAGCTTGTGGGGGCGCATAGACACTGAAGCTTTCTTT
CASSLWGRIDTEAFF
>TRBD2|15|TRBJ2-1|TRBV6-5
TGTGCCAGCAGCGAACTAGCGGGGGGGCCTAATGAGCAGTTCTTC
CASSELAGGPNEQFF
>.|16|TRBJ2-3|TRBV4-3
TGCGCCAGCAGCAAAGGGAAAGGGGGTGCCACAGATACGCAGTATTTT
CASSKGKGGATDTQYF
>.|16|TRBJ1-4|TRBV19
TGTGCCAGTAGTACTCCGGGGGATAGAGCTAATGAAAAACTGTTTTTT
CASSTPGDRANEKLFF
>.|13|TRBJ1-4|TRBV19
TGTGCCAGTAGTATGGGGAGGGGCGAAAAACTGTTTTTT
CASSMGRGEKLFF
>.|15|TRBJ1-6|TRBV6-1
TGTGCCAGCAGGGAGCGGGGAGTCGGCGATTCACCCCTCCACTTT
CASRERGVGDSPLHF
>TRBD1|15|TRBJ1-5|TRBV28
TGTGCCAGCAGTTTCCGGGACAGGGTCGATCAGCCCCAGCATTTT
CASSFRDRVDQPQHF